These 24 T cell receptor beta chains share one sample of origin, sequenced in a study of identifying expanded T cells in peripheral blood. TCRdb keeps only in-frame clones here, not all; method: immunoSEQ multiplex PCR. The sample carries about 100,000 clones, approximately 88% recorded once. The material sequenced was blood. These TCRs come from a person aged 18 to 70 in good health.

The CDR3 spells CASSYRTEATEAFF. CDR3 coding DNA: TGTGCCAGCAGTTACCGCACGGAGGCCACTGAAGCTTTCTTT. The chain couples TRBV6-6 to TRBJ1-1; D unclear. Per germline, CDR1 MNHNY and CDR2 SVGAGI (reference sequence). CDR3 length: 14 amino acids. Trimming stripped 2 bases from V and 4 bases from J, with 11 bases between.

This chain uses TRBV6-1 with TRBJ2-3; D might be TRBD1 (5 bases). The V gene lost 5 bases and the J gene lost 0 bases, with 12 bases spanning the gap. CDR1 and CDR2 from the germline V gene are MNHNS and SASEGT. CDR3 length: 15 residues. This chain's CDR3 is CASSSLGVSTDTQYF. CDR3 in DNA: TGTGCCAGCAGTAGTTTAGGGGTTAGCACAGATACGCAGTATTTT.

V and J are TRBV5-6 and TRBJ2-7, with 10 nucleotides matching TRBD1. V lost 3 bases, J lost 6 bases, and 12 bases stayed unmatched. CDR1 is SGHDT and CDR2 is YYEEEE in the germline V gene. The CDR3 length is 16 residues. CDR3 loop: CASSSTRQGAMGEQYF. Written as DNA, the CDR3 is TGTGCCAGCAGCTCGACGAGACAGGGGGCAATGGGCGAGCAGTACTTC.

The rearrangement uses TRBV5-4 and TRBJ1-2; 7 nucleotides align to TRBD1. CDR3 length equals 15 residues. In germline, CDR1 is SGHNT, CDR2 YYREEE (reference sequence). Losses at the gene ends were 3 bases for V and 8 bases for J; bases not matched to a gene: 13. CDR3 bases: TGTGCCAGCAGCTCGGGGGACAGCCCTTTAGAGGGCTACACCTTC. Protein: CASSSGDSPLEGYTF. Variable domain in full (rest from reference TRBV5-4 and TRBJ1-2): ETGVTQSPTHLIKTRGQQVTLRCSSQSGHNTVSWYQQALGQGPQFIFQYYREEENGRGNFPPRFSGLQFPNYSSELNVNALELDDSALYLCASSSGDSPLEGYTFGSGTRLTVV.

This chain uses TRBV19 with TRBJ1-1; TRBD1 aligns across 7 bases. The ends lost 6 bases at V and 4 bases at J; junction bases unmatched: 8. Germline V gives CDR1 LNHDA, CDR2 SQIVND (reference sequence). The CDR3 is made up of 14 amino acids. The CDR3 is CASSRGGSTTEAFF. In nucleotides, the CDR3 is TGTGCCAGTAGCAGAGGGGGCTCGACCACTGAAGCTTTCTTT.

This clone was counted once. The genes are TRBV5-1 and TRBJ1-1, with TRBD1 as a possible D gene (5 bases). The V end was cut by 4 bases, the J end by 1 base, with 14 bases between. From germline, CDR1 is SGHRS and CDR2 YFSETQ. The CDR3 sequence is 15 residues long. CDR3 coding DNA: TGCGCCAGCAGCCCGGGACCCCTGGGGAACACTGAAGCTTTCTTT. Encoded protein: CASSPGPLGNTEAFF.

This CDR3 reads CASTRGQGEAFF. In nucleotides, the CDR3 is TGTGCCAGCACCCGGGGGCAGGGTGAAGCTTTCTTT. The chain employs TRBV6-9 and TRBJ1-1; D might be TRBD1 (6 bases). V lost 7 bases and J 7 bases, leaving 13 bases between the germline ends. This CDR3 is built from 12 residues. Germline V gene data show CDR1 as MNHGY and CDR2 as SVAAGI.

This clone was seen just once. The chain has TRBV4-2 and TRBJ1-2, with 10 nucleotides matching TRBD1. The CDR3 runs 13 residues. CDR1 LGHNA and CDR2 YNFKEQ come from the germline V gene. The V and J ends lost 6 bases and 6 bases, in that order; junction bases with no gene match: 4. CDR3 in amino acids: CASRSGQGNGYTF. The CDR3 DNA reads TGTGCCAGCAGATCGGGACAGGGGAATGGCTACACCTTC.

The chain joins TRBV5-1 to TRBJ2-3; D unresolved. Germline V CDR1 and CDR2: SGHRS, YFSETQ. V gave up 6 bases and J gave up 0 bases, with 11 bases separating them. The CDR3 sequence is 14 residues long. CDR3 nucleotide sequence: TGCGCCAGCACTCCCTCTTCTAGCACAGATACGCAGTATTTT. Its translation is CASTPSSSTDTQYF.

This chain uses TRBV30 with TRBJ1-2; possible D gene TRBD1, 6 bases. This CDR3 spans 14 amino acids. Trimming took off 1 base at V and 8 bases at J, with 17 bases between the two ends. The germline CDR1 and CDR2 sequences are GTSNPN and SVGIG (reference sequence). CDR3 in amino acids: CAWSALRGAGGYTF. The DNA for the CDR3 is TGTGCCTGGAGTGCCCTCCGGGGGGCGGGCGGCTACACCTTC.

The chain recombines TRBV20-1 with TRBJ1-1; D is undetermined. Germline assignment: CDR1 DFQATT and CDR2 SNEGSKA (reference sequence). The V end was cut by 0 bases, the J end by 7 bases, with 6 bases between. The CDR3 loop spans 11 amino acids. CDR3 residues: CSARDGVEAFF. CDR3 in DNA: TGCAGTGCTAGAGATGGCGTTGAAGCTTTCTTT.

The V gene is TRBV7-9, the J gene TRBJ1-2, with D perhaps TRBD1 (6 bases). This CDR3 region has 14 residues. Germline V gene lookup returns CDR1 SEHNR and CDR2 FQNEAQ (reference sequence). The ends were cut back, 3 bases at V and 2 bases at J, with 10 bases in the middle. Here the CDR3 DNA reads TGTGCCAGCAGCTTCCGACAGGAGAACTATGGCTACACCTTC. This encodes CASSFRQENYGYTF.

This chain joins TRBV30 and TRBJ1-5, with D unresolved. Between the trimmed V and J ends, which lost 0 bases and 9 bases, there was a span of 12 bases. The germline CDR1 and CDR2 sequences are GTSNPN and SVGIG (reference sequence). The CDR3 is made up of 13 amino acids. Here the CDR3 DNA reads TGTGCCTGGAGTGTAGAGCCGACTGGGCCCCAGCATTTT. Protein product: CAWSVEPTGPQHF.

Points on this clone: This sample includes further DNA sequences coding for the same CDR3. V and J are TRBV7-9 and TRBJ1-5; D ambiguous. This CDR3 contains 14 residues. CDR1 is SEHNR, CDR2 FQNEAQ, per germline (reference sequence). V lost 1 base and J lost 1, with 5 bases in between. The DNA for the CDR3 is TGTGCCAGCAGCTTAGTGGGAAGCAATCAGCCCCAGCATTTT. As protein: CASSLVGSNQPQHF.

The gene calls are TRBV9 and TRBJ1-2; 8 bases line up with TRBD1. The germline CDR1 and CDR2 sequences are SGDLS and YYNGEE. The J segment lost 4 bases and the V segment lost 3 bases, leaving 8 bases of the junction unmatched. The CDR3 runs to 15 residues. The CDR3 loop reads CASSAAGTGGYGYTF. CDR3 sequence (DNA): TGTGCCAGCAGCGCGGCCGGGACAGGAGGCTATGGCTACACCTTC.

The chain recombines TRBV5-4 with TRBJ2-3; D is tentatively TRBD1 or TRBD2 (5 bases each). The CDR3 runs 16 residues. V shed 4 bases and J shed 0 bases, with 15 bases lying between them. Germline CDR1 is SGHNT and CDR2 is YYREEE (reference sequence). The chain's CDR3 is CASSAGAARSTDTQYF. The CDR3 DNA is TGTGCCAGCAGCGCCGGGGCAGCGAGGAGCACAGATACGCAGTATTTT.

For the CDR3, the DNA is TGTGCCAGCAGCAGAGGACAGGGGGACAATCAGCCCCAGCATTTT. Translated, it gives CASSRGQGDNQPQHF. This chain connects TRBV5-4 to TRBJ1-5; TRBD1 agrees at 10 bases. The V and J ends lost 4 bases and 3 bases, in that order; junction bases with no gene match: 4. The CDR3 extends over 15 amino acids. Germline values: CDR1 SGHNT, CDR2 YYREEE (reference sequence).

The CDR3 DNA follows: TGTGCCAGCAGTTACCGCACCGGGGAGCTGTTTTTT. As protein: CASSYRTGELFF. The V and J genes are TRBV6-5 and TRBJ2-2; no firm D call. CDR1 is MNHEY and CDR2 is SVGAGI in the germline V gene. This CDR3 is 12 amino acids long. V lost 2 bases and J lost 4, with 2 bases in between.

This clone was detected a few times. The chain uses TRBV11-1 and TRBJ2-3, with D uncertain. Trimming left V 0 bases short and J 6 bases short, with 4 bases between. This CDR3 is built from 12 residues. Looked up from germline, CDR1 is SGHAT and CDR2 is FQDESV (reference sequence). The CDR3 protein is CASSLAWDTQYF. The CDR3 DNA is TGTGCCAGCAGCTTAGCTTGGGATACGCAGTATTTT.

The chain couples TRBV7-2 to TRBJ1-6; D may be TRBD1 (5 bases). The CDR3 has 16 amino acids. Germline V gene sequence: CDR1 SGHTA, CDR2 FQGNSA. The V gene lost 3 bases and the J gene lost 3 bases, with 12 bases spanning the gap. The chain's CDR3 is CASSFRDPYYNSPLHF. CDR3 coding DNA: TGTGCCAGCAGCTTTCGGGACCCCTACTATAATTCACCCCTCCACTTT.

This chain uses TRBV19 with TRBJ2-7; D is possibly TRBD1 (5 bases). The CDR3 is 16 amino acids. V gave up 8 bases and J gave up 3 bases, with 23 bases separating them. Germline values: CDR1 LNHDA, CDR2 SQIVND (reference sequence). The CDR3 coding sequence is TGTGCCAGTCGACACTCAGGGAAAGGTTTTTACTACGAGCAGTACTTC. Encoded protein: CASRHSGKGFYYEQYF.

The gene calls are TRBV30 and TRBJ1-1; the D gene is possibly TRBD1 (6 bases). The CDR3 runs 12 residues. Germline V gene data show CDR1 as GTSNPN and CDR2 as SVGIG (reference sequence). Between the trimmed V and J ends, which lost 3 bases and 3 bases, there was a span of 8 bases. The CDR3 bases are TGTGCCTGGAGGAGGGGGGACACTGAAGCTTTCTTT. Protein sequence: CAWRRGDTEAFF.

The table lists this clone with a count of one. This chain joins TRBV19 and TRBJ1-5; tentative D call: TRBD1 (6 bases). The CDR3 spans 12 residues. Trimming shortened V by 6 bases and J by 11 bases, and 14 bases separated the two germline ends. Germline V CDR1 and CDR2: LNHDA, SQIVND (reference sequence). DNA of the CDR3: TGTGCCAGTAGCTTGGGGGGCAGGTCCCAGCATTTT. Translating it yields CASSLGGRSQHF.

The chain combines TRBV11-3 with TRBJ2-7; the match to TRBD2 covers 10 bases. The J segment lost 6 bases and the V segment lost 5 bases, leaving 7 bases of the junction unmatched. CDR1 SGHNT and CDR2 YENEEA come from the germline V gene. The CDR3 has 14 residues. CDR3 in amino acids: CASSIRSSGGEQYF. In nucleotides, the CDR3 is TGTGCCAGCAGCATTCGTTCTAGCGGGGGCGAGCAGTACTTC.